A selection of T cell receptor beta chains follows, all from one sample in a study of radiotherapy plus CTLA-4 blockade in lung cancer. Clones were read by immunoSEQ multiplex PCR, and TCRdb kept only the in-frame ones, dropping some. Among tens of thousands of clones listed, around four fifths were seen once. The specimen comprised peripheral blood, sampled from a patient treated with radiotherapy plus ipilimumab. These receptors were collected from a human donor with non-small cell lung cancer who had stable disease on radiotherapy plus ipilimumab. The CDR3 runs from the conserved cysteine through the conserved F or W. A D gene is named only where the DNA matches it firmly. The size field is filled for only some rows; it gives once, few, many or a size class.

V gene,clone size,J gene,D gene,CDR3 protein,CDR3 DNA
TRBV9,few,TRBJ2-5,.,CASSYGRGRETQYF,TGTGCCAGCAGCTATGGAAGGGGACGAGAGACCCAGTACTTC
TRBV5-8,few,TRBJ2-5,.,CASSSPRRGKWETQYF,TGTGCCAGCAGCTCCCCGAGGAGGGGCAAGTGGGAGACCCAGTACTTC
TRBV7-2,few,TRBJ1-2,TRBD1,CASSLVRRTGGGHYGYTF,TGTGCCAGCAGCTTAGTTCGAAGGACAGGGGGTGGGCACTATGGCTACACCTTC
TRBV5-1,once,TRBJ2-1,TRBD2,CASSAGAGLAGNEQFF,TGCGCCAGCAGCGCGGGGGCCGGACTAGCGGGAAACGAGCAGTTCTTC
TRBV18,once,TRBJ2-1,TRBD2,CASSQGSSGRGNEQFF,TGTGCCAGCTCACAGGGCTCGAGCGGGAGAGGGAATGAGCAGTTCTTC
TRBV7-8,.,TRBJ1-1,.,CASSLPGSENTEAFF,TGTGCCAGCAGCTTACCGGGCTCAGAGAACACTGAAGCTTTCTTT
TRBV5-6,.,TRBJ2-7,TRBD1,CASSSLDRAISYEQYF,TGTGCCAGCAGCTCTCTGGACAGGGCTATCTCCTACGAGCAGTACTTC
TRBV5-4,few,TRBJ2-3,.,CASSGDIGRVRYF,TGTGCCAGCAGCGGGGACATCGGACGAGTTCGGTATTTT
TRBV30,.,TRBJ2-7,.,CAWSAPGVYEQYF,TGTGCCTGGAGTGCCCCGGGAGTCTACGAGCAGTACTTC
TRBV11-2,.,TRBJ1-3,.,CASSLDQGLGNTIYF,TGTGCCAGCAGCTTAGATCAAGGGCTTGGAAACACCATATATTTT
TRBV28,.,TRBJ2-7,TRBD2,CASSPTWPGLAGDEQYF,TGTGCCAGCAGTCCAACCTGGCCGGGACTAGCGGGAGACGAGCAGTACTTC
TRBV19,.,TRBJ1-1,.,CASSIVERTEAFF,TGTGCCAGTAGTATCGTAGAACGGACTGAAGCTTTCTTT
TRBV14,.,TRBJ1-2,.,CASSQAPGSYTF,TGTGCCAGCAGCCAAGCTCCCGGAAGCTACACCTTC
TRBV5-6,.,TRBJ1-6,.,CASSLSGTAYNSPLHF,TGTGCCAGCAGCTTGTCCGGGACGGCTTATAATTCACCCCTCCACTTT
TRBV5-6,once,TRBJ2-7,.,CASSFSRLGEQYF,TGTGCCAGCAGCTTCTCCAGGCTGGGGGAGCAGTACTTC
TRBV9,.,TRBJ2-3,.,CASSVREDTQYF,TGTGCCAGCAGCGTCCGGGAAGATACGCAGTATTTT
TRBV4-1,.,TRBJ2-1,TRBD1,CASSQVGTDNEQFF,TGCGCCAGCAGCCAAGTTGGGACAGACAATGAGCAGTTCTTC
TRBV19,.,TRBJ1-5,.,CATGRRTRQLSNQPQHF,TGTGCCACGGGGAGAAGAACCCGACAGCTTAGCAATCAGCCCCAGCATTTT
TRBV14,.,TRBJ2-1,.,CASSQVVEGAIVYNEQFF,TGTGCCAGCAGCCAAGTAGTGGAGGGTGCAATAGTCTACAATGAGCAGTTCTTC
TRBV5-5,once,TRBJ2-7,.,CASSRQGAYEQYF,TGTGCCAGCAGCAGGCAGGGAGCCTACGAGCAGTACTTC
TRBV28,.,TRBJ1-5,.,CASSLTGRSGNQPQHF,TGTGCCAGCAGTTTAACAGGGAGGTCGGGCAATCAGCCCCAGCATTTT
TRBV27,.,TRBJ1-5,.,CASSFSGYRQPQHF,TGTGCCAGCAGTTTTTCAGGGTATCGTCAGCCCCAGCATTTT
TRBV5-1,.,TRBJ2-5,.,CASAEGETQYF,TGCGCCAGCGCCGAAGGAGAGACCCAGTACTTC